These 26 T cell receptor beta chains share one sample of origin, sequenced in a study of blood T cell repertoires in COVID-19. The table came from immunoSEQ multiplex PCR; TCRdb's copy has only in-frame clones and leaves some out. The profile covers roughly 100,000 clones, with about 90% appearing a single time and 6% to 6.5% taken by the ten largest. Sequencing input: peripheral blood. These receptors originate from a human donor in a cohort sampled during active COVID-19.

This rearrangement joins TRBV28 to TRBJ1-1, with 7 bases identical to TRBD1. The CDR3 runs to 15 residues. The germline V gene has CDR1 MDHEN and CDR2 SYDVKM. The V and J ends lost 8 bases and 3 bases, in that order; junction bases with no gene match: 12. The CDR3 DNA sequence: TGTGCCAGCCACAGGACAGGATCAATTGACACTGAAGCTTTCTTT. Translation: CASHRTGSIDTEAFF. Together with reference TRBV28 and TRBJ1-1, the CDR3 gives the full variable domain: DVKVTQSSRYLVKRTGEKVFLECVQDMDHENMFWYRQDPGLGLRLIYFSYDVKMKEKGDIPEGYSVSREKKERFSLILESASTNQTSMYLCASHRTGSIDTEAFFGQGTRLTVV.

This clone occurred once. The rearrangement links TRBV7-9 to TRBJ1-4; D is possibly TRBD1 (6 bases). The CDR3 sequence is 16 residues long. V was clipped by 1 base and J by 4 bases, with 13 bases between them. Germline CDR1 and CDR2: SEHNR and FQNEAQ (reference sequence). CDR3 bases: TGTGCCAGCAGCTTAGGCAGGGGCATACATAATGAAAAACTGTTTTTT. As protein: CASSLGRGIHNEKLFF.

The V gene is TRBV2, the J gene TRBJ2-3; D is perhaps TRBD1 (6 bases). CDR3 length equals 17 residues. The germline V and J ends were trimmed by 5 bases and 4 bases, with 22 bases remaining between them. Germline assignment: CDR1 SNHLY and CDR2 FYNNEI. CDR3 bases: TGTGCCAGCAGTCTCAGGGGCAGGGAACGTGTGCCAGATACGCAGTATTTT. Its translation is CASSLRGRERVPDTQYF.

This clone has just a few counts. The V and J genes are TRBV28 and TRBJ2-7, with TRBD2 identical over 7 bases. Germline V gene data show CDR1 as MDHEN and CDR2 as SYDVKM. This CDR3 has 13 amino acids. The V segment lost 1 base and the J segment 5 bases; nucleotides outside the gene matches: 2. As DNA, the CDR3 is TGTGCCAGCAGTTTATTGGGGGGGGACGAGCAGTACTTC. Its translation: CASSLLGGDEQYF.

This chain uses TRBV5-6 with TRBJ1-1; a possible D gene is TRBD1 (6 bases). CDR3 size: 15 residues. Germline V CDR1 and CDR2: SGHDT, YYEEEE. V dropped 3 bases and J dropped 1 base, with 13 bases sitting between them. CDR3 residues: CASSYVTGRNTEAFF. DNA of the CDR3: TGTGCCAGCAGCTATGTGACAGGTAGGAACACTGAAGCTTTCTTT.

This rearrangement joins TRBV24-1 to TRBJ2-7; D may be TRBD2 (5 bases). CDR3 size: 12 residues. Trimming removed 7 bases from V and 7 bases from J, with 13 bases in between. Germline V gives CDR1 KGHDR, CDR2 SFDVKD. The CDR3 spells CATSTTRGEQYF. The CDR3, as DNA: TGTGCCACCAGCACTACAAGAGGGGAGCAGTACTTC.

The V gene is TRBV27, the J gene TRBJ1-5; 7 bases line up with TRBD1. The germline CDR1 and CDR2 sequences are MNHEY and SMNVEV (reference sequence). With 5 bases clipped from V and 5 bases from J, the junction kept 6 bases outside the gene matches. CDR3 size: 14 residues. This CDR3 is CASSPRQGDQPQHF. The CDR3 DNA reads TGTGCCAGCAGTCCCAGACAGGGAGATCAGCCCCAGCATTTT.

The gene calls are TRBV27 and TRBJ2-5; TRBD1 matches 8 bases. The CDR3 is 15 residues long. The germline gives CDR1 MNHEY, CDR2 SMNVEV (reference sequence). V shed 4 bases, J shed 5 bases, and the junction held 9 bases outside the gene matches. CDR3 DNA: TGTGCCAGCAGTTACGCAGGGGGCCGGCGGGAGACCCAGTACTTC. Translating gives CASSYAGGRRETQYF.

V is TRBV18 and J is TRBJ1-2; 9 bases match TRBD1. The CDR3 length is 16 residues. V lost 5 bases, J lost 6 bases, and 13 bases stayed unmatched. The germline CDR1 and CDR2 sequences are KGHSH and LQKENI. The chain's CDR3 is CASSSTYRGPLDGYTF. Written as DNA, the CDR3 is TGTGCCAGCTCATCCACATACAGGGGGCCGCTGGATGGCTACACCTTC.

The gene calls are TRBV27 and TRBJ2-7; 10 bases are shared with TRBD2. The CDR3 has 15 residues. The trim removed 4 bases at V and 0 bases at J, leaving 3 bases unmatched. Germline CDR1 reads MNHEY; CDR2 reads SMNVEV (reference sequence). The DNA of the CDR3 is TGTGCCAGCAGTTCCGCTAGCGGGAGCTCCTACGAGCAGTACTTC. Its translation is CASSSASGSSYEQYF.

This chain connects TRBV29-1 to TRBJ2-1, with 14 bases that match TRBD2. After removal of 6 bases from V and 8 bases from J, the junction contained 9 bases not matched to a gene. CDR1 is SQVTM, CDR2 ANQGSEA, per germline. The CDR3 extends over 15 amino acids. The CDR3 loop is CSVAGLAGGPYEQFF. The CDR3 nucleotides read TGCAGCGTGGCCGGACTAGCGGGAGGTCCGTATGAGCAGTTCTTC.

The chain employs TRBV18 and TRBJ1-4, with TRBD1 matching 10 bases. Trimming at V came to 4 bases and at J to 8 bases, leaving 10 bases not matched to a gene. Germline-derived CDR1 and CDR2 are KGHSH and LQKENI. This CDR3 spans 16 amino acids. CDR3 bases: TGTGCCAGCTCACGACGCGCCGGGACAGGGGACGAAAAACTGTTTTTT. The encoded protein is CASSRRAGTGDEKLFF.

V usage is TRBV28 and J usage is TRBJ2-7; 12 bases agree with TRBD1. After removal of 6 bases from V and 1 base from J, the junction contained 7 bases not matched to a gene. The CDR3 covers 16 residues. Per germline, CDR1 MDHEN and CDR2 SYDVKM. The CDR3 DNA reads TGTGCCAGCAGACCCGAGGGACAGGGGGCTTCCTACGAGCAGTACTTC. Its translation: CASRPEGQGASYEQYF.

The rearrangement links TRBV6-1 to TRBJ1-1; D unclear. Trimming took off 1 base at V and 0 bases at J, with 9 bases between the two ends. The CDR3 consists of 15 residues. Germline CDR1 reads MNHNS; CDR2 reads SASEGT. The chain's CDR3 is CASSEGARMNTEAFF. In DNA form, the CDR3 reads TGTGCCAGCAGTGAAGGCGCCAGGATGAACACTGAAGCTTTCTTT.

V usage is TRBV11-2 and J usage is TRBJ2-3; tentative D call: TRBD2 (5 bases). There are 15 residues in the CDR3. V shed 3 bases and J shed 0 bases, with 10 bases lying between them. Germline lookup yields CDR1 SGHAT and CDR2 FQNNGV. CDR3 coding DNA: TGTGCCAGCAGCTTTTCTACGGGGAGCACAGATACGCAGTATTTT. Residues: CASSFSTGSTDTQYF.

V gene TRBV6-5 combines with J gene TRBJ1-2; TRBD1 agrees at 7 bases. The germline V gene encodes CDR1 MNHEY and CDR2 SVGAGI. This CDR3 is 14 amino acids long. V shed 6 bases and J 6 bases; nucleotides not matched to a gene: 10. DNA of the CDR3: TGTGCCAGCAGAGCCATTGGACAGGCTAATGGCTACACCTTC. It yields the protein CASRAIGQANGYTF.

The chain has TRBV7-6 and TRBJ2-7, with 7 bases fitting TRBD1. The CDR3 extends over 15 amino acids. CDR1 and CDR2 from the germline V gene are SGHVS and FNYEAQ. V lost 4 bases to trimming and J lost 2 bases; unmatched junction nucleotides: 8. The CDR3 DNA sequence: TGTGCCAGCAGCTCCGGAGCCGGGACAGCCTACGAGCAGTACTTC. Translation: CASSSGAGTAYEQYF.

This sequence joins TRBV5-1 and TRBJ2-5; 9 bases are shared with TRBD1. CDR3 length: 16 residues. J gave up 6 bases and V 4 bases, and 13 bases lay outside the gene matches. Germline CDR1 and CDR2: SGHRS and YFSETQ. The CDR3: CASSPTSGTGTQTQYF. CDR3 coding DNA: TGCGCCAGCAGCCCGACCTCCGGGACAGGGACTCAGACCCAGTACTTC.

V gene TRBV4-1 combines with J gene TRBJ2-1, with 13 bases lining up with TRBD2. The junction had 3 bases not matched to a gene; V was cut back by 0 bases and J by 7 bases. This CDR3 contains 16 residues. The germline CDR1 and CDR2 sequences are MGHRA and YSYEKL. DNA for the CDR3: TGCGCCAGCAGCCAAGAACTAGCGGGGGGGTATAATGAGCAGTTCTTC. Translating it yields CASSQELAGGYNEQFF.

The CDR3 region is CASSAAGGLWETQYF. The CDR3 DNA sequence: TGTGCCAGCAGCGCCGCGGGGGGGCTCTGGGAGACCCAGTACTTC. This sequence joins TRBV7-2 and TRBJ2-5; 9 nucleotides match TRBD2. The CDR3 has 15 residues. The germline gives CDR1 SGHTA, CDR2 FQGNSA. V lost 5 bases, J lost 5 bases, and 9 bases stayed unmatched.

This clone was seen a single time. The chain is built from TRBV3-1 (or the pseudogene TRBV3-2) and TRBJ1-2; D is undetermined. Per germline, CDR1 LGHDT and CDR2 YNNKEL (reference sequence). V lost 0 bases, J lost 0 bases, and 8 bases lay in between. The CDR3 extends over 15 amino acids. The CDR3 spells CASSQDRVANYGYTF. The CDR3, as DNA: TGTGCCAGCAGCCAAGATCGGGTCGCTAACTATGGCTACACCTTC.

CDR3 residues: CASSSLTGYEQYF. Here the CDR3 DNA reads TGTGCCAGCAGCTCCCTGACAGGCTACGAGCAGTACTTC. This rearrangement joins TRBV7-9 to TRBJ2-7, with a weak D call TRBD1 (6 bases). Trimming cost V 4 bases and J 3 bases, with 10 bases left between them. The CDR3 has 13 amino acids. Germline V CDR1 and CDR2: SEHNR, FQNEAQ (reference sequence). The whole variable domain, remainder taken from reference TRBV7-9 and TRBJ2-7, is DTGVSQNPRHKITKRGQNVTFRCDPISEHNRLYWYRQTLGQGPEFLTYFQNEAQLEKSRLLSDRFSAERPKGSFSTLEIQRTEQGDSAMYLCASSSLTGYEQYFGPGTRLTVT.

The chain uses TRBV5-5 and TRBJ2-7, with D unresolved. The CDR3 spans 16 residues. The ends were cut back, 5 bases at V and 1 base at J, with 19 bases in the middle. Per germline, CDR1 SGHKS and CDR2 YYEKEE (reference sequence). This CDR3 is CASRPALRQSSYEQYF. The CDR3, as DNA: TGTGCCAGCAGACCCGCCCTGCGGCAGTCGTCCTACGAGCAGTACTTC.

CDR3 protein: CASSFTGAGGQPQHF. CDR3 DNA: TGTGCCAGCAGTTTTACCGGGGCAGGGGGTCAGCCCCAGCATTTT. The chain is built from TRBV28 and TRBJ1-5; 7 bases fit TRBD1. CDR1 MDHEN and CDR2 SYDVKM come from the germline V gene. After removal of 3 bases from V and 6 bases from J, the junction contained 8 bases not matched to a gene. This CDR3 has 15 residues.

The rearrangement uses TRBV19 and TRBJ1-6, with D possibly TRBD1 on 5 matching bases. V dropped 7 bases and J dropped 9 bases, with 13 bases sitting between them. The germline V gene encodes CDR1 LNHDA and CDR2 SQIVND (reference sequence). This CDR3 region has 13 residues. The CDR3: CASKTDSGSPLHF. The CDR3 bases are TGTGCCAGTAAGACAGACTCCGGTTCACCCCTCCACTTT.

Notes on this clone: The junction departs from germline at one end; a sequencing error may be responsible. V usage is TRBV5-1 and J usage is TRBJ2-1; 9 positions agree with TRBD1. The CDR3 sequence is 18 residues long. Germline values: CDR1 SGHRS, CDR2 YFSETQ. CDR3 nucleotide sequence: TGCGCCAGCAGCTTGGAAATACCGGGACAGGGATCCTCCAATGAGCAGTTCTTC. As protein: CASSLEIPGQGSSNEQFF.